Shown below are 21 T cell receptor beta chains from a single sample sequenced in a study of spatial heterogeneity in lung cancer (dated by TCRdb to between 2018 and 2020). What the study reported, not specific to this receptor: A correlation was observed between the number of expanded intratumoral alpha and beta TCRs and the tumor nonsynonymous mutation count.

These receptors have no identified antigens. Libraries were built with 5' RACE. The listed sequencing device is NextSeq 500. TCRdb took the public reads, trimmed them with fastp at Q25, ran MiXCR for clone calling and kept in-frame beta chains. Every distinct CDR3 protein forms one entry, paired with its most common genes and DNA. The table for this sample lists over 25,000 distinct CDR3 sequences; 7.1% of them were counted only once. Approximately 24% of the sample goes to the ten largest clones. The time point label on this specimen signifies: sample taken at primary tumor resection. The sequencing used lung tumor tissue, collected at surgery. The receptor set was obtained from a male donor with early-stage non-small cell lung cancer.

This clonotype was seen a handful of times. J is TRBJ2-3 and V is TRBV11-2, with D perhaps being TRBD1 or TRBD2 (5 bases each). This CDR3 contains 16 residues. In germline, CDR1 is SGHAT, CDR2 FQNNGV. V gave up 5 bases and J gave up 0 bases, with 15 bases separating them. The CDR3 coding sequence is TGTGCCAGCAGCACCGGGACGGATCCGAGCACAGATACGCAGTATTTT. Encoded protein: CASSTGTDPSTDTQYF.

This clonotype appeared many times. This chain joins TRBV4-3 and TRBJ1-6; D remains unclear. Trimming pared 8 bases from V and 2 bases from J, leaving 10 bases between. The CDR3 totals 14 residues. CDR1 is LGHNA, CDR2 YSLEER, per germline. The CDR3 nucleotides read TGCGCCAGCGCGAAGGAGGCCTATAATTCACCCCTCCACTTT. Amino acid sequence: CASAKEAYNSPLHF.

This clonotype turned up a few times. The chain joins TRBV15 to TRBJ2-7; D remains ambiguous. The CDR3 loop spans 14 amino acids. Germline loops: CDR1 LNHNV, CDR2 YYDKDF (reference sequence). With 3 bases removed from V and 0 bases from J, the gap between germline ends came to 9 bases. The CDR3 sequence is CATSSDPNSYEQYF. The CDR3 nucleotides are TGTGCCACCAGCAGCGACCCCAACTCCTACGAGCAGTACTTC.

V and J are TRBV6-2 or TRBV6-3 and TRBJ2-6; D remains ambiguous. The length of the CDR3 is 13 residues. V dropped 7 bases and J dropped 4 bases, with 8 bases sitting between them. CDR1 MNHEY and CDR2 SVGEGT come from the germline V gene. The CDR3 sequence is CASIKAGANVLTF. The CDR3 nucleotides read TGTGCCAGCATTAAAGCAGGGGCCAACGTCCTGACTTTC.

V gene TRBV5-6 combines with J gene TRBJ1-4; D gene unclear. V was pared by 5 bases and J by 3 bases, with 17 bases between. There are 16 residues in the CDR3. From germline, CDR1 is SGHDT and CDR2 YYEEEE. The CDR3 DNA reads TGTGCCAGCAGACAAGGCCCAACGACCTCTAATGAAAAACTGTTTTTT. Its protein is CASRQGPTTSNEKLFF.

The rearrangement joins TRBV20-1 to TRBJ1-1, with a possible D match to TRBD1 (6 bases). The germline V gene has CDR1 DFQATT and CDR2 SNEGSKA (reference sequence). This CDR3 region has 14 residues. V was cut by 5 bases and J by 1 base, with 14 bases left in between. CDR3 DNA sequence: TGCAGTGCTTCAAAAGGGGGTCCGAACACTGAAGCTTTCTTT. It is translated as CSASKGGPNTEAFF.

This clonotype was seen many times. CDR3 in amino acids: CASSLGGSPLHF. The CDR3 DNA reads as TGTGCCAGCAGCTTAGGGGGGTCACCCCTCCACTTT. The gene calls are TRBV7-9 and TRBJ1-6, with a possible D match to TRBD1 (5 bases). There are 12 residues in the CDR3. CDR1 and CDR2 from the germline V gene are SEHNR and FQNEAQ (reference sequence). Trimming took 1 base from V and 10 from J, leaving 5 bases between them.

This clonotype showed up many times. The chain couples TRBV7-2 to TRBJ2-3, with D unresolved. The V end lost 4 bases, the J end lost 0 bases, and 2 bases lay between the germline ends. Germline V CDR1 and CDR2: SGHTA, FQGNSA. The CDR3 runs to 12 residues. The CDR3 sequence is CASSSSTDTQYF. The CDR3 DNA reads TGTGCCAGCAGCTCTAGCACAGATACGCAGTATTTT. Supplemented by reference TRBV7-2 and TRBJ2-3, the full variable domain reads GAGVSQSPSNKVTEKGKDVELRCDPISGHTALYWYRQSLGQGLEFLIYFQGNSAPDKSGLPSDRFSAERTGGSVSTLTIQRTQQEDSAVYLCASSSSTDTQYFGPGTRLTVL.

V usage is TRBV27 and J usage is TRBJ1-4; TRBD1 aligns across 8 bases. Germline V CDR1 and CDR2: MNHEY, SMNVEV (reference sequence). The CDR3 totals 15 residues. V gave up 3 bases and J gave up 7 bases; unmatched junction bases: 7. The CDR3 region is CASSFRTGTAEKLFF. The CDR3 bases are TGTGCCAGCAGTTTTAGGACAGGGACGGCTGAAAAACTGTTTTTT.

The rearrangement links TRBV7-2 to TRBJ2-1, with 9 bases lining up with TRBD2. The germline V gene has CDR1 SGHTA and CDR2 FQGNSA. The CDR3 spans 14 residues. V was pared by 8 bases and J by 3 bases, with 5 bases of the junction left unmatched. CDR3 amino acids: CASRAGGVYNEQFF. The CDR3 bases are TGTGCCAGCCGAGCGGGGGGAGTCTACAATGAGCAGTTCTTC.

This clonotype turned up a few times. The CDR3 sequence is CASSPVSGQRETQYF. CDR3 coding DNA: TGTGCCAGCAGTCCGGTATCGGGACAGCGAGAGACCCAGTACTTC. This rearrangement joins TRBV3-1 to TRBJ2-5; 7 positions match TRBD1. With V trimmed by 6 bases and J by 4 bases, 11 bases remained unmatched. From germline, CDR1 is LGHDT and CDR2 YNNKEL (reference sequence). The length of the CDR3 is 15 residues.

This clonotype appeared many times. This chain joins TRBV14 and TRBJ2-5, with a weak D call TRBD1 (6 bases). This CDR3 contains 13 residues. Germline V lookup: CDR1 SGHDN, CDR2 FVKESK. Trimming removed 1 base from V and 4 bases from J, with 7 bases in between. CDR3 sequence: CASSQGGRETQYF. CDR3 DNA: TGTGCCAGCAGCCAAGGGGGGCGAGAGACCCAGTACTTC.

The rearrangement uses TRBV29-1 and TRBJ2-7, with D perhaps TRBD2 (6 bases). This CDR3 spans 14 amino acids. V lost 5 bases and J lost 0, with 14 bases in between. Germline V gives CDR1 SQVTM, CDR2 ANQGSEA. The CDR3 reads CSVSRDWSSYEQYF. Written as DNA, the CDR3 is TGCAGCGTTAGCCGGGACTGGAGCTCCTACGAGCAGTACTTC.

This clonotype has at least ten counts. The rearrangement uses TRBV7-2 and TRBJ2-1, with D possibly matching TRBD2 (6 bases). Germline V gene data show CDR1 as SGHTA and CDR2 as FQGNSA. CDR3 size: 16 residues. Trimming left V 5 bases short and J 0 bases short, with 14 bases between. CDR3 loop: CASSLGLSSSYNEQFF. Here the CDR3 DNA reads TGTGCCAGCAGCCTGGGACTTTCAAGCTCCTACAATGAGCAGTTCTTC.

This clonotype has more than one count but fewer than ten. This chain joins TRBV6-5 and TRBJ1-6; the D gene is possibly TRBD1 (6 bases). The CDR3 is made up of 17 amino acids. V shed 0 bases and J shed 5 bases, with 14 bases lying between them. The germline V gene has CDR1 MNHEY and CDR2 SVGAGI. CDR3 sequence reads: CASSYSAGEVDNSPLHF. Here the CDR3 DNA reads TGTGCCAGCAGTTACTCGGCAGGGGAGGTCGATAATTCACCCCTCCACTTT.

In its sample, this clonotype was seen many times. J is TRBJ2-4 and V is TRBV18; 7 bases fit TRBD1. The germline gives CDR1 KGHSH, CDR2 LQKENI. CDR3 size: 14 residues. V lost 0 bases to trimming and J lost 7 bases; unmatched junction nucleotides: 3. In DNA form, the CDR3 reads TGTGCCAGCTCACCACCAGGGGGCGAGAACATTCAGTACTTC. Its protein is CASSPPGGENIQYF.

Sample share makes this clonotype medium-sized. This chain connects TRBV28 to TRBJ2-7; 9 bases match TRBD1. This CDR3 has 15 amino acids. V shed 8 bases, J shed 7 bases, and the junction held 15 bases outside the gene matches. The germline CDR1 and CDR2 sequences are MDHEN and SYDVKM. The DNA of the CDR3 is TGTGCCAGCCTACGGGGAAGGACAGGGGTAGGGGAGCAGTACTTC. Translating gives CASLRGRTGVGEQYF.

The chain couples TRBV25-1 to TRBJ1-1, with a tentative D call TRBD1 (5 bases). CDR1 and CDR2 from the germline V gene are MGHDK and SYGVNS. The CDR3 covers 13 residues. Trimming took off 4 bases at V and 5 bases at J, with 11 bases between the two ends. The CDR3 reads CASSAGHVTEAFF. The CDR3 DNA follows: TGTGCCAGCAGTGCAGGGCATGTTACTGAAGCTTTCTTT.

This clonotype came up many times. The genes are TRBV6-2 or TRBV6-3 and TRBJ2-3; 7 bases are shared with TRBD1. The J segment lost 9 bases and the V segment lost 5 bases, leaving 11 bases of the junction unmatched. Germline V gives CDR1 MNHEY, CDR2 SVGEGT. This CDR3 is 14 amino acids long. CDR3 nucleotide sequence: TGTGCCAGCAGTGGGAGACAGGGAATTGGGACGCAGTATTTT. Residues: CASSGRQGIGTQYF.

At least ten counts were recorded for this clonotype. This chain connects TRBV28 to TRBJ1-5; no firm D call. The V gene's germline CDR1 is MDHEN and CDR2 SYDVKM. The length of the CDR3 is 15 residues. Trimming shortened V by 3 bases and J by 3 bases, and 12 bases separated the two germline ends. CDR3 region: CASSFILGTNQPQHF. The DNA for the CDR3 is TGTGCCAGCAGTTTTATCCTCGGCACCAATCAGCCCCAGCATTTT.

The table lists this clonotype with a few counts. The rearrangement links TRBV7-2 to TRBJ2-7, with 8 bases matching TRBD2. The CDR3 loop spans 14 amino acids. With V trimmed by 6 bases and J by 8 bases, 12 bases remained unmatched. CDR1 is SGHTA and CDR2 is FQGNSA in the germline V gene. The CDR3 nucleotides read TGTGCCAGCAGATCCGGGACTAGTCTTGCGCAGCAGTACTTC. This gives the protein CASRSGTSLAQQYF.